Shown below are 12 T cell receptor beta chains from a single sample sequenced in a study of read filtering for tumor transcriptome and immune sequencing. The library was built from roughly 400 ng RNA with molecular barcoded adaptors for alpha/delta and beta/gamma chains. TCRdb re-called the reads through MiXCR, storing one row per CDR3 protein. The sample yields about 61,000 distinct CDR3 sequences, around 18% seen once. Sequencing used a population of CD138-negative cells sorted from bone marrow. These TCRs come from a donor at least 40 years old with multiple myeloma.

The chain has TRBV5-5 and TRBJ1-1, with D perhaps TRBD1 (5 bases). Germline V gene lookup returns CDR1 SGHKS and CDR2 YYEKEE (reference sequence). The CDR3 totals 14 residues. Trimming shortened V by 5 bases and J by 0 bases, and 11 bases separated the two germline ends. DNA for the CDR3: TGTGCCAGCAGGCCGGGGCCCATGAACACTGAAGCTTTCTTT. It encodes CASRPGPMNTEAFF.

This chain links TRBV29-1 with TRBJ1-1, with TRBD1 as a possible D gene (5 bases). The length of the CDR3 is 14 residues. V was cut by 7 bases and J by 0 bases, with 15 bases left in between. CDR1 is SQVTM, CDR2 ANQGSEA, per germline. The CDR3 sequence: CSATGAVMNTEAFF. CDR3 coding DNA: TGCAGCGCCACAGGTGCCGTCATGAACACTGAAGCTTTCTTT.

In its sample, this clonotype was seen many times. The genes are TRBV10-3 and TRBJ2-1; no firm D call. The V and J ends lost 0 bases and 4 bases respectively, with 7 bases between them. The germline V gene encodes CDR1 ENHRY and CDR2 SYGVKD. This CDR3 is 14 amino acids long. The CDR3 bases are TGTGCCATCAGTGAGTCTATGGGATACAATGAGCAGTTCTTC. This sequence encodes CAISESMGYNEQFF.

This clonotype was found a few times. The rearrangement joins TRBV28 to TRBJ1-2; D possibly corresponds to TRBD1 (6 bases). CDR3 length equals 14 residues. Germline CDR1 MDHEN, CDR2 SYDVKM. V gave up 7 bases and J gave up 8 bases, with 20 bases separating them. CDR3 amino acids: CASIPATGIEGYTF. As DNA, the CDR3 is TGTGCCAGCATTCCCGCGACAGGCATTGAGGGCTACACCTTC.

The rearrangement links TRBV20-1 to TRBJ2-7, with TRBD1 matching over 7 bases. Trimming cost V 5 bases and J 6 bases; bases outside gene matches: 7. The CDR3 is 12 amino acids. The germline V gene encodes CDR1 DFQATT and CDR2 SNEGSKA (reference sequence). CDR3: CSAGYRGFEQYF. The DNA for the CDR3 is TGCAGTGCTGGATACAGGGGATTCGAGCAGTACTTC.

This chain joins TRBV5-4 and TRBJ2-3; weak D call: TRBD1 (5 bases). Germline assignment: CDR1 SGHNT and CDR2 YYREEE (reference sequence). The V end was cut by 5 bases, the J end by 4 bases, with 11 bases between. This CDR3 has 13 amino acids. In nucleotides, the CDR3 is TGTGCCAGCAGGACCAGGGCGTCAGATACGCAGTATTTT. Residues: CASRTRASDTQYF.

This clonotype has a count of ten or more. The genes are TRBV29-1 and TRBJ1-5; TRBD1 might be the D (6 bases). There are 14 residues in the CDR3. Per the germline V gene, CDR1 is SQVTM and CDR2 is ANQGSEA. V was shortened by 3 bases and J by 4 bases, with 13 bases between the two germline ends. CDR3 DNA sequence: TGCAGCGTTGAGGGGGGCCCGGGTAATCAGCCCCAGCATTTT. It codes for CSVEGGPGNQPQHF.

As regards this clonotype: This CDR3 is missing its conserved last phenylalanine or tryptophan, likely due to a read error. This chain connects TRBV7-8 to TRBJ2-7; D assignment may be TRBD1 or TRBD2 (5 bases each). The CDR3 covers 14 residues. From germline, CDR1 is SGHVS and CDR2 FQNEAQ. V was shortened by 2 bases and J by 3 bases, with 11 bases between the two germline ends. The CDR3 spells CASSLPGRYYEQYS. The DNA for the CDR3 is TGTGCCAGCAGCTTACCGGGGCGATACTACGAGCAGTACTCC.

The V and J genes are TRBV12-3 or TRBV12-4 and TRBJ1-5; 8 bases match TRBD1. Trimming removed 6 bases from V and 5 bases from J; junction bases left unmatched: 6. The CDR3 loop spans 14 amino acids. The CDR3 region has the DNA TGTGCCAGCAGACGTACGACAGGGGATCAGCCCCAGCATTTT. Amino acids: CASRRTTGDQPQHF.

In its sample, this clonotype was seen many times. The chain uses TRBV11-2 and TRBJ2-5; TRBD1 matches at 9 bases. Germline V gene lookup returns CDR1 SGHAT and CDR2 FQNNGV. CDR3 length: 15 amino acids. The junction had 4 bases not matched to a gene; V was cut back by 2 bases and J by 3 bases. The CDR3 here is CASSLYRGREETQYF. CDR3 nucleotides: TGTGCCAGCAGCTTATACAGGGGGCGCGAAGAGACCCAGTACTTC.

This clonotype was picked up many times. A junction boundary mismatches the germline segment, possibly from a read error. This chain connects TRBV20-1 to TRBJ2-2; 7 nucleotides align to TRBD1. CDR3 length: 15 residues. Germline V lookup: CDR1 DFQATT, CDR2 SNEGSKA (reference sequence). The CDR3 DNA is TGCAGTGCTGGAGACAGGGAATTCAACACCGGGGAGCTGTTTTTT. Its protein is CSAGDREFNTGELFF.

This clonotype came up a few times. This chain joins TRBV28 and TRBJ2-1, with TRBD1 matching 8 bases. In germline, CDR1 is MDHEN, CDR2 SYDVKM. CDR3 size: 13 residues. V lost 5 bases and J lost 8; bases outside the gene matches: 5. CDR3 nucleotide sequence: TGTGCCAGCAGTGGACAGGGTCGGGATGAGCAGTTCTTC. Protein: CASSGQGRDEQFF.